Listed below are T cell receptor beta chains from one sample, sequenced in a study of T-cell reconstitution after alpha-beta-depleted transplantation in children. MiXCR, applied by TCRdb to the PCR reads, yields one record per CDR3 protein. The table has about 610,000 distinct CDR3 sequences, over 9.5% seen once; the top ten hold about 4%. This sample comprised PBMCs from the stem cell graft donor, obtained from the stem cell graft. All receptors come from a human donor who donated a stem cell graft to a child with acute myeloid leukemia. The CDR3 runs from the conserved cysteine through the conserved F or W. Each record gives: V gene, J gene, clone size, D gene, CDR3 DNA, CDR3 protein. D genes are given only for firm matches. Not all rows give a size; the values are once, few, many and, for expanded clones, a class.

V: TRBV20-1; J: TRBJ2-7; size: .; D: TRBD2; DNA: TGCAGTGCCCAACCCGGGACTAGCGGTGCAGGGGGCTACGAGCAGTACTTC; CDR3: CSAQPGTSGAGGYEQYF
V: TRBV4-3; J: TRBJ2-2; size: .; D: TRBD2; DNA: TGCGCCAGCAGCCAGTCAGCGGGAGGGGCCGGGGAGCTGTTTTTT; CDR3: CASSQSAGGAGELFF
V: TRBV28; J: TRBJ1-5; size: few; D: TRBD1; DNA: TGTGCCAGCAGACCTACTGGGGGGACAGGCAATCAGCCCCAGCATTTT; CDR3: CASRPTGGTGNQPQHF
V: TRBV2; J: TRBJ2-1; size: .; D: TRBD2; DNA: TGTGCCAGCGGGGGGGAACTCCGACTAGCGGGAGGGCCTGGGGATGAGCAGTTCTTC; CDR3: CASGGELRLAGGPGDEQFF
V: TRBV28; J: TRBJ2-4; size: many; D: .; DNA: TGTGCCAGCAGTCCGACCGTGCGGGGAGGCTCCGCCAAAAACATTCAGTACTTC; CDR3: CASSPTVRGGSAKNIQYF
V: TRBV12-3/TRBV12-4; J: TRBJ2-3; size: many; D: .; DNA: TGTGCCACGAATGGGGGTGCTCGCACAGATACGCAGTATTTT; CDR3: CATNGGARTDTQYF
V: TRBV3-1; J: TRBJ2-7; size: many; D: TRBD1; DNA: TGTGCCAGCAGCCAAGGGGGACAGGGGTACGAGCAGTACTTC; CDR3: CASSQGGQGYEQYF
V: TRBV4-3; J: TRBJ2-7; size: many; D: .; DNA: TGCGCCAGCAGCCAAGAAACGGAGGGGGGGGAGCAGTACTTC; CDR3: CASSQETEGGEQYF
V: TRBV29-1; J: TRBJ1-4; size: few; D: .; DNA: TGCAGCGCCCTAGGGATCAATGAAAAACTGTTTTTT; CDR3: CSALGINEKLFF
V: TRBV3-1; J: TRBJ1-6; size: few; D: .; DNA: TGTGCCAGCAGCCAGAATACCAGGGTATGGTCACCCCTCCACTTT; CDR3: CASSQNTRVWSPLHF
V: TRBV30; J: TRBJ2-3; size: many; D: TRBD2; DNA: TGTGCCAGCGATACTAGCGGGACAGATACGCAGTATTTT; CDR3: CASDTSGTDTQYF
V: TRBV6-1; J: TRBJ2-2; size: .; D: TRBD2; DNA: TGTGCCAGCAGTGACCGGACTAGCGGGAGGGGTTCCGGGGAGCTGTTTTTT; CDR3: CASSDRTSGRGSGELFF
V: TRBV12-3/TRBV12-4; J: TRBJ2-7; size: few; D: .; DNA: TGTGCCAGCACCCAACGGTTTTTTATGGGCGAGCAGTACTTC; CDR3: CASTQRFFMGEQYF
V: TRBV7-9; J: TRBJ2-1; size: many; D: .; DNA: TGTGCCAGCAGCTTAGTGGCCTACAATGAGCAGTTCTTC; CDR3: CASSLVAYNEQFF
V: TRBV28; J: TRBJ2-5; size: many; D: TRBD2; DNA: TGTGCCAGCAGCTTGATCCTGGGGCGGGGGGAGACCCAGTACTTC; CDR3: CASSLILGRGETQYF
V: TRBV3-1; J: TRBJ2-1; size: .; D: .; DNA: TGTGCCAGCAGCCCAGTACTCTCCTACAATGAGCAGTTCTTC; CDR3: CASSPVLSYNEQFF
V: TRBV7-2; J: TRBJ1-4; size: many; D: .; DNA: TGTGCCAGCAGCTTAGACCGAGAAAAACTGTTTTTT; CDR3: CASSLDREKLFF
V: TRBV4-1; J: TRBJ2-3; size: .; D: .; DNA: TGCGCCAGCAGCCAAGGAGGGGCCCTAGCTACGCAGTATTTT; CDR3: CASSQGGALATQYF
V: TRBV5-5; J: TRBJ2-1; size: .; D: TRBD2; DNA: TGTGCCAGCAGCTTGGAGGCCTCGGGACTAGCCCTCGATGAGCAGTTCTTC; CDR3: CASSLEASGLALDEQFF
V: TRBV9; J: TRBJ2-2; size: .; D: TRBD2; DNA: TGTGCCAGCGGGACTAGCGGGAGAAGGGGCGGGGAGCTGTTTTTT; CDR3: CASGTSGRRGGELFF
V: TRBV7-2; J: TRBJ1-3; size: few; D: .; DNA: TGTGCCAGCAGCTTAATTAGTCAAGGGAGCTCTGGAAACACCATATATTTT; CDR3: CASSLISQGSSGNTIYF
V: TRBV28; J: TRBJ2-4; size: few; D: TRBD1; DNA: TGTGCCAGCAGACCTACAGGGGTAGGCATTCAGTACTTC; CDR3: CASRPTGVGIQYF
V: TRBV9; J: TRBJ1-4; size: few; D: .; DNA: TGTGCCAGCAGCGTAGACAACGGGGATGAAAAACTGTTTTTT; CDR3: CASSVDNGDEKLFF
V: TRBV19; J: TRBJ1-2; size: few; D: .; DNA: TGTGCCAGTAGTAACCGGGACAACTATGGCTACACCTTC; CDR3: CASSNRDNYGYTF
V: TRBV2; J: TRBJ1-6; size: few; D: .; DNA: TGTGCCAGCTGGAAGGGGACCGAGGGAAATTCACCCCTCCACTTT; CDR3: CASWKGTEGNSPLHF
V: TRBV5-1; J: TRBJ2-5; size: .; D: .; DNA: TGCGCCAGCAGCTTATTCGCAGGGGACCAAGAGACCCAGTACTTC; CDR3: CASSLFAGDQETQYF
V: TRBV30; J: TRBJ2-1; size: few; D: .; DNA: TGTGCCTGGAGCACCTTTACAGGATACAATGAGCAGTTCTTC; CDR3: CAWSTFTGYNEQFF
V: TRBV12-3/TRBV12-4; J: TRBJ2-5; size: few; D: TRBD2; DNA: TGTGCCAGCACCTACGGGAGGCACCTGGGAGAGACCCAGTACTTC; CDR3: CASTYGRHLGETQYF
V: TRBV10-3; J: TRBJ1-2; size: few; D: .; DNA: TGTGCCATCAGGGTAATTGGGACGGACTATGGCTACACCTTC; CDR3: CAIRVIGTDYGYTF
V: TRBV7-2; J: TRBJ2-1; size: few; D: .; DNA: TGTGCCAGCAGCTTAGAGCAGCTGACCAATGAGCAGTTCTTC; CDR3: CASSLEQLTNEQFF
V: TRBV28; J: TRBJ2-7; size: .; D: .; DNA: TGTGCCAGCAGTATATATGGGCAGGGCTCCTACGAGCAGTACTTC; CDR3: CASSIYGQGSYEQYF
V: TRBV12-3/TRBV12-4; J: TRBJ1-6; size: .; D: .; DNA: TGTGCCAGCAGTTTAAGGCGTTATTCACCCCTCCACTTT; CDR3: CASSLRRYSPLHF
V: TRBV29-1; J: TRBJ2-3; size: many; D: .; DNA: TGCAGCGTTGGGCAGGGCACAGATACGCAGTATTTT; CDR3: CSVGQGTDTQYF
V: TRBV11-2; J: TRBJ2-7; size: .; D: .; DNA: TGTGCCAGCACCTTGAACGGGGCGGGTAGGCTATCCTCCTACGAGCAGTACTTC; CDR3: CASTLNGAGRLSSYEQYF
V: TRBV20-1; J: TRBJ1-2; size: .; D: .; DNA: TGCAGTGCTAGAGGGGGACCATTAACTTATGGCTACACCTTC; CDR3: CSARGGPLTYGYTF
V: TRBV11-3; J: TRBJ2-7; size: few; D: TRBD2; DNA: TGTGCCAGCAGCTTAGTGGTTCTAGCGGGCCCCTCCTCGGGGGAGCAGTACTTC; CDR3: CASSLVVLAGPSSGEQYF
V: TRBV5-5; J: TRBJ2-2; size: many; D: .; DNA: TGTGCCAGCAGCTTGGGAGCTAGCGATTACACCGGGGAGCTGTTTTTT; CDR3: CASSLGASDYTGELFF
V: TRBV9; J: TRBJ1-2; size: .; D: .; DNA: TGTGCCAGCAGCGTAGGGCCATCAAAGGAGGGCTACACCTTC; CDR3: CASSVGPSKEGYTF
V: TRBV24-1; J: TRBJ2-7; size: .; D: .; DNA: TGTGCCACCAGTGATCCTCGGGCAGGAGGGTACGAGCAGTACTTC; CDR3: CATSDPRAGGYEQYF
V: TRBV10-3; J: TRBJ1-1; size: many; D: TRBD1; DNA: TGTGCCATCAGCGGGATAGACAGGGGGACTGAAGCTTTCTTT; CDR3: CAISGIDRGTEAFF
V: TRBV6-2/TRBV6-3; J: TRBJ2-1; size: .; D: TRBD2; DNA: TGTGCCAGCAGTTACTCGAATTTAGCGGGGGAGTACAATGAGCAGTTCTTC; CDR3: CASSYSNLAGEYNEQFF
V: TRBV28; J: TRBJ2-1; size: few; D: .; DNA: TGTGCCAGCAGCCGAACCATGGGTGAGCAGTTCTTC; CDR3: CASSRTMGEQFF
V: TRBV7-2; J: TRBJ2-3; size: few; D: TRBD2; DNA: TGTGCCAGCAGCTTATTTGGGGGGGGCACAGATACGCAGTATTTT; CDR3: CASSLFGGGTDTQYF
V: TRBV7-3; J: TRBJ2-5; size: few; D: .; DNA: TGTGCCAGCGCCAGGGGGGGTGATAAAGAGACCCAGTACTTC; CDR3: CASARGGDKETQYF
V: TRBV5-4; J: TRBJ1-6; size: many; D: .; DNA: TGTGCCAGCAGCGCCTTGCGGGGGGGGTATAATTCACCCCTCCACTTT; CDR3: CASSALRGGYNSPLHF
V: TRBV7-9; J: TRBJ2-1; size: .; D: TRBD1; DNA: TGTGCCAGCAGCTCGGACAGGCTAACCTACAATGAGCAGTTCTTC; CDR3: CASSSDRLTYNEQFF
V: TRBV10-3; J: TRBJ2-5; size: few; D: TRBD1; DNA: TGTGCCATCAGGTCTGACAGGGATGCCAAAGAGACCCAGTACTTC; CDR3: CAIRSDRDAKETQYF
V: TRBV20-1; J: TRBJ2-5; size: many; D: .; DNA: TGCAGTGCCCGGGACGGTTGGTACCAAGAGACCCAGTACTTC; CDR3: CSARDGWYQETQYF
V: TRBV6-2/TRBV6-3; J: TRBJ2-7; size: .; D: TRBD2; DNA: TGTGCCAGCAGTTCCCGCCGACAGAGCGAGAATAGCGGGCATGGAGAGCAGTACTTC; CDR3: CASSSRRQSENSGHGEQYF
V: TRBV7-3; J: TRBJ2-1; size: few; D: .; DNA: TGTGCCAGCAGCTCTAATAGGGATGAGCAGTTCTTC; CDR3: CASSSNRDEQFF
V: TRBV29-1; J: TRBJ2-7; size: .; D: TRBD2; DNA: TGCAGCGTTGATACGGGACTAGCGGGACCCGAGCAGTACTTC; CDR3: CSVDTGLAGPEQYF
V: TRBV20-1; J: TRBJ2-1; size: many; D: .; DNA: TGCAGTGCTTCCTCTGTGCCCTACAATGAGCAGTTCTTC; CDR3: CSASSVPYNEQFF
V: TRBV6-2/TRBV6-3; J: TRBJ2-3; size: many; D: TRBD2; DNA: TGTGCCAGCAGTTACTCAGGACCGGGAGGAAGCACAGATACGCAGTATTTT; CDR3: CASSYSGPGGSTDTQYF
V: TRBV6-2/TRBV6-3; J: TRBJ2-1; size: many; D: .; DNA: TGTGCCAGCAGATATTCCGGACTGCAAAGAGTCGACGATAAGTTCTTC; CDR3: CASRYSGLQRVDDKFF
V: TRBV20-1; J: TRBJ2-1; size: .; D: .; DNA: TGCAGTGCTAGTTCCCCAGGGTCCTACAATGAGCAGTTCTTC; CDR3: CSASSPGSYNEQFF
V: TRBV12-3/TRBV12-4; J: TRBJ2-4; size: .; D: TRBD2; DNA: TGTGCCAGCAGGCCGGCGGGGGTCGACATTCAGTACTTC; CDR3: CASRPAGVDIQYF
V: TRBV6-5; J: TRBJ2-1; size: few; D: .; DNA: TGTGCCAGCAGTTACAACGGCGGTAGCTCCTACAATGAGCAGTTCTTC; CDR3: CASSYNGGSSYNEQFF
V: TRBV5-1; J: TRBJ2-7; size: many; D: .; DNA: TGCGCCAGCAGCCGGGACATTGCCAGCTACGAGCAGTACTTC; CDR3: CASSRDIASYEQYF
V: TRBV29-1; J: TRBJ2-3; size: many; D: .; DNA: TGCAGCGTTGAGAAGGACACAGATACGCAGTATTTT; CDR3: CSVEKDTDTQYF